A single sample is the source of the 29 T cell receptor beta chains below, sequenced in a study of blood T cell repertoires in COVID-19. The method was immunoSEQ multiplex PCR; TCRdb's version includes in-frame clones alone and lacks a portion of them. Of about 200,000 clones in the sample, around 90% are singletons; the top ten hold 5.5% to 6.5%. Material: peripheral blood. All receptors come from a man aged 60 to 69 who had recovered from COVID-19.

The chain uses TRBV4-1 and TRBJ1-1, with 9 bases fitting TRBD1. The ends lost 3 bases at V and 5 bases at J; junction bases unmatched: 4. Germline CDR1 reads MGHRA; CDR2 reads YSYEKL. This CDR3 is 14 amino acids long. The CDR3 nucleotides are TGCGCCAGCAGCCACCTACAGGGGGCGACTGAAGCTTTCTTT. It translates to CASSHLQGATEAFF.

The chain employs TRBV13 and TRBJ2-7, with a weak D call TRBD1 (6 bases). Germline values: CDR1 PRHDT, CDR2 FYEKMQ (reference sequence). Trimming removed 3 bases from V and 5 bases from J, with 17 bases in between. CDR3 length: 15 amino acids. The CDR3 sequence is CASSFRGGNLNEQYF. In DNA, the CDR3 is TGTGCCAGCAGCTTCAGAGGGGGTAATCTGAACGAGCAGTACTTC.

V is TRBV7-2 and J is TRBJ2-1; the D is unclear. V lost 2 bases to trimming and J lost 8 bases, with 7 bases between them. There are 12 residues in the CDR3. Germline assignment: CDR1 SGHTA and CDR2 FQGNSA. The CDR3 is CASSLNRYEQFF. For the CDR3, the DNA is TGTGCCAGCAGCTTAAATCGGTATGAGCAGTTCTTC.

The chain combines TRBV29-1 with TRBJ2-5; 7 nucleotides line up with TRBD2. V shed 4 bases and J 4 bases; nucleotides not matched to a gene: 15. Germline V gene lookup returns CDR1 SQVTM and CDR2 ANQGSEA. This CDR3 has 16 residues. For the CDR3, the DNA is TGCAGCGTTGTAGGGCGGGCGGGAGACCGTCTAGAGACCCAGTACTTC. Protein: CSVVGRAGDRLETQYF.

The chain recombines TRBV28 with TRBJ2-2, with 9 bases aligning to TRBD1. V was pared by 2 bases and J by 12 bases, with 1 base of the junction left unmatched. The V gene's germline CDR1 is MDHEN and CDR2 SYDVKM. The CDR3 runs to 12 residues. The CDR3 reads CASSLGTGKLFF. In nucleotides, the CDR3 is TGTGCCAGCAGTTTAGGGACAGGGAAGCTGTTTTTT.

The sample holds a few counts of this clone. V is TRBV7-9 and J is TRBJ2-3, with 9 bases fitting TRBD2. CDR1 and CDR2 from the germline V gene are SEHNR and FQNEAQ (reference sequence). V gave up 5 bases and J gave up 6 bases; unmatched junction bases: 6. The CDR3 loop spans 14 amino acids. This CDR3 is CASSKGLAGDTQYF. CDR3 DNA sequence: TGTGCCAGCAGCAAGGGACTAGCTGGGGATACGCAGTATTTT. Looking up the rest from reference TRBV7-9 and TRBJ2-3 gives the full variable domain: DTGVSQNPRHKITKRGQNVTFRCDPISEHNRLYWYRQTLGQGPEFLTYFQNEAQLEKSRLLSDRFSAERPKGSFSTLEIQRTEQGDSAMYLCASSKGLAGDTQYFGPGTRLTVL.

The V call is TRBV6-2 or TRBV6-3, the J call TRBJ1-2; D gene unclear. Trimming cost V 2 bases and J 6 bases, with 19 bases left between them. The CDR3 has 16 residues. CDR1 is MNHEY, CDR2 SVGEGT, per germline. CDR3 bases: TGTGCCAGCAGTTACAGCAGGCCACAAAAAGGAAATGGCTACACCTTC. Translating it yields CASSYSRPQKGNGYTF.

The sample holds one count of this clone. The CDR3 reads CASMFTGTGLTGELFF. The DNA for the CDR3 is TGTGCCAGCATGTTCACCGGGACAGGACTCACCGGGGAGCTGTTTTTT. This rearrangement joins TRBV27 to TRBJ2-2; 8 bases match TRBD1. The length of the CDR3 is 16 residues. In germline, CDR1 is MNHEY, CDR2 SMNVEV (reference sequence). V trimming: 7 bases; J trimming: 4 bases; junction bases outside the gene matches: 11.

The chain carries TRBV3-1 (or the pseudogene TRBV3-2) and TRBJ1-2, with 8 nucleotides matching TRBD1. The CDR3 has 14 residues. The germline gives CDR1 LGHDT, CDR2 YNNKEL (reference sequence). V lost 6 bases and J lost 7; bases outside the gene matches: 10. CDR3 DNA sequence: TGTGCCAGCAGACCAGGGACAGGCATTGGTGGCTACACCTTC. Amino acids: CASRPGTGIGGYTF.

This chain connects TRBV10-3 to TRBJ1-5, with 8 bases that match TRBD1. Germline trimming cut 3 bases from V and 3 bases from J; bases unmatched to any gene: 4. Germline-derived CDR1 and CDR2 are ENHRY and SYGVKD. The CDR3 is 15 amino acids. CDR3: CAISDYRGVNQPQHF. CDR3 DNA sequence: TGTGCCATCAGTGATTACAGGGGGGTCAATCAGCCCCAGCATTTT.

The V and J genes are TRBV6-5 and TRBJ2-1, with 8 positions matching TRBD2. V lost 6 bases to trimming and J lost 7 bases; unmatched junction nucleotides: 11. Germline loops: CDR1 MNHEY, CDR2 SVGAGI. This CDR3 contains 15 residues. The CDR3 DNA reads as TGTGCCAGCAGCCGGGCCATGGGGACTAGAAATGAGCAGTTCTTC. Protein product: CASSRAMGTRNEQFF.

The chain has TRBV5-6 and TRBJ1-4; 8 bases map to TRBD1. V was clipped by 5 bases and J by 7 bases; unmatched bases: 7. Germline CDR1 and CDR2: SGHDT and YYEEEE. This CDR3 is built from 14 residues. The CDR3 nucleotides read TGTGCCAGCAGGATGACAGGGGAAACTGAAAAACTGTTTTTT. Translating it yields CASRMTGETEKLFF.

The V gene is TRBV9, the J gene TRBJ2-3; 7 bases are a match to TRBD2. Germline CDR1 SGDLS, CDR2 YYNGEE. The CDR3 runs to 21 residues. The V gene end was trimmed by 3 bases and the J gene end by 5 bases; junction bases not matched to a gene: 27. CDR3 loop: CASSGSLSQTRSGEVRDTQYF. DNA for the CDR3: TGTGCCAGCAGCGGCTCACTTTCTCAAACGAGAAGCGGGGAGGTTAGAGATACGCAGTATTTT.

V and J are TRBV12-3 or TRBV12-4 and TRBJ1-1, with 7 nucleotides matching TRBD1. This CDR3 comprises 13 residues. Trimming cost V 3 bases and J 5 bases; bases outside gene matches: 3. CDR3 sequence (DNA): TGTGCCAGCAGTTTCGCAGGGGGGACTGAAGCTTTCTTT. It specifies CASSFAGGTEAFF.

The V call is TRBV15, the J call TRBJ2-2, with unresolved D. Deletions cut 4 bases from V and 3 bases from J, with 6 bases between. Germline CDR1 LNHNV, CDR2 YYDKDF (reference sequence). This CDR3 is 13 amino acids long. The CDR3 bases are TGTGCCACCAGCACGGCGGACACCGGGGAGCTGTTTTTT. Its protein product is CATSTADTGELFF.

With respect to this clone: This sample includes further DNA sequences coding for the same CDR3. Here the CDR3 DNA reads TGTGCCAGCAGCGTAGGGACAGGAATCTCTGGAAACACCATATATTTT. Amino acid sequence: CASSVGTGISGNTIYF. This chain links TRBV9 with TRBJ1-3, with 7 bases matching TRBD1. The CDR3 covers 16 residues. V dropped 0 bases and J dropped 0; count of bases not matched to a gene: 3. CDR1 is SGDLS, CDR2 YYNGEE, per germline.

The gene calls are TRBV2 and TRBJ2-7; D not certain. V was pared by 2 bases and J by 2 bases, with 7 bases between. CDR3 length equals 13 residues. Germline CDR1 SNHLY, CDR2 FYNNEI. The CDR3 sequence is CASSEQATYEQYF. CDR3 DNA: TGTGCCAGCAGTGAACAGGCCACCTACGAGCAGTACTTC.

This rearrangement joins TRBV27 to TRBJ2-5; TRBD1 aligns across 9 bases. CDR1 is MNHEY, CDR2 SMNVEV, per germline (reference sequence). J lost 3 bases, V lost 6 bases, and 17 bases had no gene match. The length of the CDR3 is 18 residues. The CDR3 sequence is CASRRQGVQRSFKETQYF. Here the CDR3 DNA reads TGTGCCAGCAGAAGACAGGGGGTGCAAAGGTCGTTCAAAGAGACCCAGTACTTC.

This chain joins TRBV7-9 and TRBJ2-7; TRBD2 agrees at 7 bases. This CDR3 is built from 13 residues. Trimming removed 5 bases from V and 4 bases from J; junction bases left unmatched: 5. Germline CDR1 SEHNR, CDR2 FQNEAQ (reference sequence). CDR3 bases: TGTGCCAGCAGCGTCGCGGGGGAGTACGAGCAGTACTTC. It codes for CASSVAGEYEQYF.

CDR3 nucleotides: TGTGCCAGCAGCCAAGATTTTTTCGCGGGGCTCGGCTACACCTTC. The encoded protein is CASSQDFFAGLGYTF. The chain is built from TRBV3-1 (or the pseudogene TRBV3-2) and TRBJ1-2; possibly TRBD1 for D (5 bases). V lost 0 bases to trimming and J lost 8 bases, with 16 bases between them. Germline V gives CDR1 LGHDT, CDR2 YNNKEL (reference sequence). This CDR3 has 15 amino acids.

This chain's CDR3 is CASSLTGGETQYF. In DNA form, the CDR3 reads TGTGCCAGCAGCTTGACAGGGGGCGAGACCCAGTACTTC. The gene calls are TRBV7-2 and TRBJ2-5; the match to TRBD1 covers 10 bases. With 3 bases clipped from V and 5 bases from J, the junction kept 0 bases outside the gene matches. The germline gives CDR1 SGHTA, CDR2 FQGNSA. This CDR3 has 13 residues.

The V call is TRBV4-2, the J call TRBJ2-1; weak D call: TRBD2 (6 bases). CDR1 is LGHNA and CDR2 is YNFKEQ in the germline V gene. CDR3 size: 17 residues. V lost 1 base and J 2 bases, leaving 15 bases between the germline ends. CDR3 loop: CASSQARRSGPYNEQFF. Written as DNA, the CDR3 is TGTGCCAGCAGCCAAGCACGCCGTAGCGGTCCCTACAATGAGCAGTTCTTC.

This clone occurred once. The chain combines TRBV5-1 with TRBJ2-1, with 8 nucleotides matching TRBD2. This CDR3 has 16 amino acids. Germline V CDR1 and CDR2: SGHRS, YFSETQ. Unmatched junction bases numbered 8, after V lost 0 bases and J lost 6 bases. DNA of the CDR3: TGCGCCAGCAGCTTGGGAGGCGGGGGGACCCTCAATGAGCAGTTCTTC. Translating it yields CASSLGGGGTLNEQFF. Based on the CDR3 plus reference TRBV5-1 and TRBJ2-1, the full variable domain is KAGVTQTPRYLIKTRGQQVTLSCSPISGHRSVSWYQQTPGQGLQFLFEYFSETQRNKGNFPGRFSGRQFSNSRSEMNVSTLELGDSALYLCASSLGGGGTLNEQFFGPGTRLTVL.

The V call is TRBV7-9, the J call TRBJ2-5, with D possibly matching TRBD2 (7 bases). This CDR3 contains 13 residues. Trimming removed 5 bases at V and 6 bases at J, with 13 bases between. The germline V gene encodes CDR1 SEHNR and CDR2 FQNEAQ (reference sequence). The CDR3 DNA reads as TGTGCCAGCAGCACGGGGGGCGGAAAGACCCAGTACTTC. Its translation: CASSTGGGKTQYF.

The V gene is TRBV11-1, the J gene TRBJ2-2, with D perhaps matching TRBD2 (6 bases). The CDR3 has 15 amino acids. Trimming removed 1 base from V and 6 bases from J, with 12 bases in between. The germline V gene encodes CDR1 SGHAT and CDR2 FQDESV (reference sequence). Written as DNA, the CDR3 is TGTGCCAGCAGCTTAGTGGGGGGTGCGGCCGGGGAGCTGTTTTTT. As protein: CASSLVGGAAGELFF.

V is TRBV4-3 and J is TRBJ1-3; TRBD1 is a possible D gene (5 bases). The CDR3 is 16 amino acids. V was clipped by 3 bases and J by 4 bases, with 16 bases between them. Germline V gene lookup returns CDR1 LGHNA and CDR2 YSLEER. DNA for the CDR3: TGCGCCAGCAGCCATTCCATCGGGGCGGGAGGAAACACCATATATTTT. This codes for CASSHSIGAGGNTIYF.

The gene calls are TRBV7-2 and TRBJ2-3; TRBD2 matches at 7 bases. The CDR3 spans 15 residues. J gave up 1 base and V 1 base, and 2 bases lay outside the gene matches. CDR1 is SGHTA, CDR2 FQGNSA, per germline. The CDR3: CASSLGLARTDTQYF. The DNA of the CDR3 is TGTGCCAGCAGCTTAGGACTAGCACGCACAGATACGCAGTATTTT.

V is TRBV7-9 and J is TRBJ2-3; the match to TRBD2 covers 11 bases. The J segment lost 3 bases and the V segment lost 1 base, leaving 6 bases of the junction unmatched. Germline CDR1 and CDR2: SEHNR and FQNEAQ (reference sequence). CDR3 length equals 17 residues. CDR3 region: CASSLGTGLADTDTQYF. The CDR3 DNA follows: TGTGCCAGCAGCTTAGGCACGGGACTAGCGGATACAGATACGCAGTATTTT.

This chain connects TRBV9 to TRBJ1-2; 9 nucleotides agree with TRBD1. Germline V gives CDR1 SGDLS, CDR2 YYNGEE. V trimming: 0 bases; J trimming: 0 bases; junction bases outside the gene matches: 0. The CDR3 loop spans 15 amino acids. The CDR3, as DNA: TGTGCCAGCAGCGTAGGACAGGGGGCTAACTATGGCTACACCTTC. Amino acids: CASSVGQGANYGYTF.